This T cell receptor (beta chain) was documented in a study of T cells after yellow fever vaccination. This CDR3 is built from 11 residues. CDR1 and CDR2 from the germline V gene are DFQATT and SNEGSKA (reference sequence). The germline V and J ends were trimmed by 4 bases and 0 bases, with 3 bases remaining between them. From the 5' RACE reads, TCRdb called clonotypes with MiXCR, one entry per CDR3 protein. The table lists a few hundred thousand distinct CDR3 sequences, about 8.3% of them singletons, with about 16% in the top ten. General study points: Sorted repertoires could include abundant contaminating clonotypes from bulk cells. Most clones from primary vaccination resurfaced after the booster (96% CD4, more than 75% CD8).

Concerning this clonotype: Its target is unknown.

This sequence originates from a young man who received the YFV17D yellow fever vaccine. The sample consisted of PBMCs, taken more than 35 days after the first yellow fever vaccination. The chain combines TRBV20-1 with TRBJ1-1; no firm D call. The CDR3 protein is CSATVNTEAFF. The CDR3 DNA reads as TGCAGTGCTACGGTGAACACTGAAGCTTTCTTT.